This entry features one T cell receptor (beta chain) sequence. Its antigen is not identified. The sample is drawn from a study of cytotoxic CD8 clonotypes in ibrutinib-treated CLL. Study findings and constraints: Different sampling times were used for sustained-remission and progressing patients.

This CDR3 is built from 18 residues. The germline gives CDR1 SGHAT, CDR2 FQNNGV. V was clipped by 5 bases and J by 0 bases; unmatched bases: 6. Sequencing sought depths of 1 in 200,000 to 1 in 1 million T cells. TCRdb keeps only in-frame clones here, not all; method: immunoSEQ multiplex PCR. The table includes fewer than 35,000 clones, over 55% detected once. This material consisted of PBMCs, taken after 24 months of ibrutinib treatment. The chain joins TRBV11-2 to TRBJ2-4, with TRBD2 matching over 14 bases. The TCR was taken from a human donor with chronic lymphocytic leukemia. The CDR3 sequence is CASSPRTSGGLAKNIQYF. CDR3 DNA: TGTGCCAGCAGCCCAAGGACTAGCGGGGGGTTAGCCAAAAACATTCAGTACTTC.